These T cell receptor beta chains were read from a single sample in a study of T cell responses to AZD1222 COVID-19 vaccine. Produced via immunoSEQ multiplex PCR; TCRdb's table is partial and in-frame only. The data contain about 140,000 clones, approximately 92% of them singletons. This specimen was peripheral blood, taken 28 days after the second AZD1222 dose. The receptor source for this set is an adult who received the AZD1222 COVID-19 vaccine. CDR3s include the opening cysteine and the closing phenylalanine or tryptophan. Each record gives: J gene, clone size, V gene, D gene, CDR3 protein, CDR3 DNA. D genes are given only for firm matches. Clone size, where shown, is once, few, many, or a class for clones that have expanded.

j_call: TRBJ1-3; clone_size: NA; v_call: TRBV3-1/TRBV3-2; d_call: NA; cdr3_aa: CASSPLGRGRNTIYF; cdr3_nt: TGTGCCAGCAGCCCTCTCGGCCGGGGGCGGAACACCATATATTTT
j_call: TRBJ1-1; clone_size: NA; v_call: TRBV7-9; d_call: NA; cdr3_aa: CASSLAATAEAFF; cdr3_nt: TGTGCCAGCAGCTTAGCGGCGACAGCTGAAGCTTTCTTT
j_call: TRBJ1-1; clone_size: once; v_call: TRBV29-1; d_call: NA; cdr3_aa: CSVDQGKEAFF; cdr3_nt: TGCAGCGTTGACCAGGGGAAGGAAGCTTTCTTT
j_call: TRBJ1-1; clone_size: NA; v_call: TRBV9; d_call: NA; cdr3_aa: CASSSGDSGRAFF; cdr3_nt: TGTGCCAGCTCCTCGGGGGACTCTGGACGAGCTTTCTTT
j_call: TRBJ2-1; clone_size: NA; v_call: TRBV12-5; d_call: TRBD1; cdr3_aa: CASGLGQGNEQFF; cdr3_nt: TGTGCTAGTGGTTTGGGACAGGGCAATGAGCAGTTCTTC
j_call: TRBJ2-1; clone_size: NA; v_call: TRBV4-2; d_call: NA; cdr3_aa: CASSLRERSYNEQFF; cdr3_nt: TGTGCCAGCAGCCTCCGGGAGCGGTCCTACAATGAGCAGTTCTTC
j_call: TRBJ1-5; clone_size: NA; v_call: TRBV19; d_call: NA; cdr3_aa: CASLGRDQPQHF; cdr3_nt: TGTGCCAGTCTGGGACGGGATCAGCCCCAGCATTTT
j_call: TRBJ1-2; clone_size: NA; v_call: TRBV10-3; d_call: NA; cdr3_aa: CATKGGSYGYTF; cdr3_nt: TGTGCCACCAAGGGGGGATCCTATGGCTACACCTTC
j_call: TRBJ2-1; clone_size: NA; v_call: TRBV7-3; d_call: NA; cdr3_aa: CASSLHTGVASGYNEQFF; cdr3_nt: TGTGCCAGCAGCTTACATACAGGGGTGGCTAGCGGATACAATGAGCAGTTCTTC
j_call: TRBJ1-4; clone_size: NA; v_call: TRBV5-8; d_call: NA; cdr3_aa: CASSPGTLNGRGEKLFF; cdr3_nt: TGTGCCAGCAGCCCCGGGACACTTAACGGACGGGGTGAAAAACTGTTTTTT
j_call: TRBJ2-7; clone_size: NA; v_call: TRBV20-1; d_call: NA; cdr3_aa: CSARVHEQYF; cdr3_nt: TGCAGTGCTAGGGTACACGAGCAGTACTTC
j_call: TRBJ1-2; clone_size: NA; v_call: TRBV5-6; d_call: TRBD1; cdr3_aa: CASSVGQGFYGYTF; cdr3_nt: TGTGCCAGCAGCGTCGGACAGGGCTTCTATGGCTACACCTTC
j_call: TRBJ1-5; clone_size: NA; v_call: TRBV28; d_call: NA; cdr3_aa: CASNSPQGNGQPQHF; cdr3_nt: TGTGCCAGCAACTCCCCACAGGGAAATGGTCAGCCCCAGCATTTT
j_call: TRBJ1-2; clone_size: NA; v_call: TRBV20-1; d_call: TRBD1; cdr3_aa: CSASRQGVSYGYTF; cdr3_nt: TGCAGTGCTAGTAGACAGGGGGTTTCTTATGGCTACACCTTC
j_call: TRBJ2-1; clone_size: NA; v_call: TRBV7-3; d_call: NA; cdr3_aa: CASSLTYKDEQFF; cdr3_nt: TGTGCCAGCAGCTTAACTTATAAGGATGAGCAGTTCTTC
j_call: TRBJ2-2; clone_size: NA; v_call: TRBV5-5; d_call: TRBD1; cdr3_aa: CASSLESGGNTGELFF; cdr3_nt: TGTGCCAGCAGCTTGGAATCAGGGGGGAACACCGGGGAGCTGTTTTTT
j_call: TRBJ2-5; clone_size: NA; v_call: TRBV28; d_call: TRBD2; cdr3_aa: CASRYSGKETQYF; cdr3_nt: TGTGCCAGCAGATATAGCGGGAAGGAGACCCAGTACTTC
j_call: TRBJ1-1; clone_size: NA; v_call: TRBV10-2; d_call: NA; cdr3_aa: CASSESGNTEAFF; cdr3_nt: TGCGCCAGCAGTGAGTCAGGGAACACTGAAGCTTTCTTT
j_call: TRBJ2-2; clone_size: NA; v_call: TRBV11-3; d_call: TRBD2; cdr3_aa: CASSFTISGRVTGELFF; cdr3_nt: TGTGCCAGCAGCTTCACAATTAGCGGGAGGGTCACCGGGGAGCTGTTTTTT
j_call: TRBJ2-1; clone_size: NA; v_call: TRBV9; d_call: NA; cdr3_aa: CASSVGLAGLYHNEQFF; cdr3_nt: TGTGCCAGCAGCGTAGGTCTGGCGGGCCTTTATCACAATGAGCAGTTCTTC
j_call: TRBJ2-1; clone_size: NA; v_call: TRBV7-3; d_call: TRBD2; cdr3_aa: CASSLIAGFNVEQFF; cdr3_nt: TGTGCCAGCAGCTTAATAGCGGGTTTCAATGTAGAGCAGTTCTTC
j_call: TRBJ1-5; clone_size: NA; v_call: TRBV4-1; d_call: NA; cdr3_aa: CASSQSQGNQPQHF; cdr3_nt: TGCGCCAGCAGCCAAAGTCAGGGCAATCAGCCCCAGCATTTT